Reported below is one TCR beta chain. The antigen it binds to is not known. No base quality values were provided; no much bigger clone lies one nucleotide off. The record originates from a study of cytomegalovirus exposure and HLA in healthy donors (dated by TCRdb to 2016 to 2017). About the study as a whole: An earlier analysis of about 560 of the donors reported 276 Gb of sequence data and about 120 million unique TCR beta sequences obtained from around 180 million T cells. Among some 410 genotyped donors of the cohort, an average of roughly 230,000 unique TCR beta nucleotide sequences was sequenced per donor, of which roughly 17% were non-productive. A later genetic analysis used genome-wide SNP genotypes for about 55% of the 666 donors, treating that subset as a discovery cohort. Alongside the repertoire data, information on donor age, sex, ethnicity and CMV serostatus was compiled. A later analysis re-analyzed previously published TCR beta repertoires from roughly 630 donors and added high-resolution HLA genotyping to study TCR occurrence patterns. HLA typing included class I and class II loci at four-digit resolution. The study was designed to test whether signatures of past pathogen exposure could be identified by cataloging public T cell receptors. Typing coverage differed by locus: A, B, C, DRB1 and DQB1 were typed in about 620-640 donors, DQA1 in about 550, DPA1 in 600 to 610, and DPB1 in roughly 450. An early release that covered roughly 600 HLA-typed donors contained approximately 290 gigabases of sequencing data and tens of millions of unique TCR sequences. The study profiled the T cell repertoires of about 640 subjects by immunosequencing and related them to cytomegalovirus serostatus. The later analysis used no new phenotypic data to find candidate immune exposures, relying instead on TCR beta sequences and their occurrence across donors. Because of strong linkage in the cohort, 5 or 6 DR-DQ haplotypes were treated as single units for association and clustering. The study combined high-throughput TCR immunosequencing, statistical association of individual TCRs with disease status, and machine learning to predict cytomegalovirus infection status. In addition to the first cohort of 666 subjects, a separate validation cohort of under 150 different subjects was used. To decide whether each TCR beta V gene segment behaved as functional or pseudogenic, an earlier analysis of 587 of the donors relied on high-throughput TCR beta sequencing. Of the approximately 400 genotyped donors, less than 85% were placed in the genetic ancestry cluster associated with self-reported Caucasian donors. Every discovery cohort repertoire had been produced on one sequencing platform.

In total, 600 or so healthy bone marrow donors made up the cohort. All cohort members were sampled while nominally healthy, although unrecorded immune exposures were likely present. The donor tested CMV seropositive, placing the donor among the 289 seropositive members of the cohort. A peripheral blood sample was collected from each donor, and TCR beta sequencing was performed on peripheral blood mononuclear cells. Genomic DNA was extracted from the blood cell samples with the Qiagen DNeasy Blood Extraction Kit. What the research found in general, with its limitations: Because counts were too low, some 17 rarely observed V segments, including chromosome 9 orphons, were excluded from the earlier analysis of fewer than 650 of the donors. In a later analysis, several top co-occurrence clusters were reported to appear linked to parvovirus B19, influenza, CMV and Epstein-Barr virus. For the cohort, immune exposure information was limited to CMV serostatus. It was suggested by the authors that the approach could potentially be generalized to other disease states and immunological phenotypes. Some IMGT-functional V segments, including TRBV6-2 and TRBV6-3, could not be distinguished by the 87-base-pair reads and were therefore excluded. Because HLA typing was missing for some donors at each locus, association tests included only the typed subset. When HLA alleles, especially DR and DQ, strongly co-occurred, TCR associations were difficult to assign to individual alleles. The sequencing pipeline was judged likely to have produced a cluster of highly shared sequence variants as a technical artifact. The presence/absence analyses assumed that sequencing depth was roughly uniform across donors, and that assumption may not be true. A few of the identified cytomegalovirus-associated TCR beta chains were confirmed in vitro to be specific for cytomegalovirus antigens. In a later analysis, HLA-associated TCR beta chains showed more clonal expansion and lower generation probabilities than non-associated chains that were equally common. In an earlier analysis of about 540 of the donors, most TCR beta V segments were observed in productive rearrangements about 90% or about 30% of the time, broadly matching IMGT annotations. A later analysis associated 15,000 to 20,000 TCR beta sequences with specific HLA alleles at a false discovery rate of 0.05. The study gave a list of about 170 TCR beta chains associated with cytomegalovirus. According to a later analysis, TCR association rates differed among HLA loci, with DRB1 alleles showing the most associated TCRs and HLA-C alleles showing the fewest. Only TCR beta chains were sequenced in this cohort, and the absence of alpha or paired-chain data limited detectable features. According to a later analysis, most CMV-associated TCR beta chains appeared to be HLA-restricted, and the HLA associations seemed to be driven largely by CMV exposure. Compared with the 666-donor mean, donors in an Asian-associated ancestry cluster had fewer N-insertions in productive TCRs, according to a later genetic analysis. Linkage disequilibrium might explain the correlated functional status among segregating V segments, but an unknown experimental factor could not be excluded. The classifier was reported to diagnose cytomegalovirus status with high specificity and sensitivity in both the original and validation cohorts. An association between a missense DCLRE1C variant and V-gene and J-gene trimming of TCR beta chains was found in a later genetic analysis and replicated in an independent cohort. A further reported finding was that TCR beta sequences accurately predicted the HLA-A and HLA-B alleles for most subjects in the first cohort. Most TCR sequences were seen in very few donors, while some public TCRs were found in many individuals.

Receptor amplification or capture employed the immunoSEQ multiplex PCR assay. A mixture of 60 forward primers for TCR Vbeta segments and 13 reverse primers for TCR Jbeta segments was used in the multiplex PCR. The CDR3 region of rearranged TCR beta genes was amplified from genomic DNA with a multiplex PCR assay. The Illumina HiSeq System was used to sequence the amplified TCR beta libraries as 87-base-pair reads. The paper's data handling went like this. Across the 700 or so repertoires, a later analysis counted approximately 83 million unique TCR beta chains, roughly 11 million of which were shared by at least two donors. Raw reads were error-corrected and collapsed into unique sequences by a nearest-neighbor algorithm in which closely related sequences were merged to remove PCR and sequencing errors. V, D and J gene segments were assigned by aligning CDR3 sequences to IMGT reference sequences. For a sequence to be retained, a match of at least six nucleotides was required to both a V gene segment and a J gene segment. Rearrangements were called productive when the CDR3 lacked stop codons and stayed in frame with V and J; all others were non-productive. Following IMGT convention, CDR3 was defined as the stretch from the second conserved V-encoded cysteine up to the conserved J-encoded phenylalanine. The earlier analysis of about 590 of the donors excluded sequences that lacked an unambiguous match to a single V gene segment. In an earlier analysis of around 600 of the donors, V segments were called functional above 56.7% productive rearrangements and were called segregating when the between-donor standard deviation exceeded 5%. A statistical classification framework was built to diagnose cytomegalovirus status from the catalog of TCR beta chain sequences. In a later analysis, V and J genes were assigned by comparing TCR nucleotide sequences against IMGT/GENE-DB human TR gene sequences. A later analysis assigned CDR3 sequences and most-parsimonious VDJ recombination scenarios with the TCRdist pipeline. In a later analysis, every TCR beta chain was defined by the combination of its CDR3 amino acid sequence and its V-gene family, and reads without a unique V-gene family were dropped. In a later analysis, nearly 600 highly shared, low-generation-probability nucleotide sequences were removed to address suspected cross-contamination and a sequencing artifact. A later analysis calculated a clonal expansion index for each public chain from normalized within-repertoire ranks of inferred template counts. A later analysis computed generation probabilities with a VDJ recombination model fitted to out-of-frame rearrangements, and checked the results against IGoR. In a later analysis, TCR-TCR, TCR-HLA and TCR-CMV co-occurrence was scored with hypergeometric tests, and a repertoire-size bias correction was applied to TCR pairs. False discovery rates were estimated in a later analysis by permuting HLA or CMV assignments 20 times. In a later analysis, co-occurring TCRs were grouped using DBSCAN, with TCRdist sequence similarity added in when clustering inside HLA-allele-positive subsets. For co-occurrence clustering, repertoires with fewer than 30,000 or more than 120,000 public chains were excluded, along with 4 to 6 repertoires with anomalous nucleotide sharing. TCRdb's version of the immuneACCESS table is confined to in-frame rearrangements and falls short of the full clone set. An unresolved V gene accounts for under half of the shortfall where checked; the remainder is of unknown origin. That table furnishes V, J and clone size, whereas the DNA furnished D and trimming. For this sample the table gives approximately 86,000 clones, of which 85% were detected only once. Of the sample, less than 8% is held by the ten largest clones.

CDR1 and CDR2, per the germline V gene, are MDHEN and SYDVKM. V drops 5 bases and J drops 0 bases, leaving 17 bases in between. Including cysteine and phenylalanine, the CDR3 has 16 amino acids. The entry retains the CDR3 DNA only, 48 bases that are in frame from base 1. Sequences were obtained from PBMCs. The sequence was obtained from a man aged 35 to 55 in good health and CMV-seropositive. This receptor chain uses TRBV28 and TRBJ2-7, and the D gene may be TRBD1, 6 bases matching. CDR3 protein: CASSRTTGGSSYEQYF. The bases read TGTGCCAGCAGTCGAACGACAGGCGGTAGCTCCTACGAGCAGTACTTC. The variable domain in full, with residues beyond the CDR3 obtained from the reference TRBV28 and TRBJ2-7 genes, is DVKVTQSSRYLVKRTGEKVFLECVQDMDHENMFWYRQDPGLGLRLIYFSYDVKMKEKGDIPEGYSVSREKKERFSLILESASTNQTSMYLCASSRTTGGSSYEQYFGPGTRLTVT.